These T cell receptor beta chains were read from a single sample in a study of shared clonotypes between healthy human individuals. Here immunoSEQ multiplex PCR was the method, and the copy in TCRdb shows in-frame clones only, minus some. Altogether approximately 1,000,000 clones are present, around three quarters being singletons, with the ten largest covering roughly 0.9%. The sample consisted of memory CD4+ T cells from PBMCs. Source of these receptors: a man aged 18 to 35 in good health. Some clones in this sample may be carry-over from other donors' samples. CDR3s include the opening cysteine and the closing phenylalanine or tryptophan. Each record gives: D gene, V gene, CDR3 length, J gene, clone size, CDR3 DNA, CDR3 protein. A D gene is named only where the DNA matches it firmly. Expanded clones get a size class; other rows say once, few or many, or leave the size out.

d_call: .; v_call: TRBV28; cdr3_length: 14; j_call: TRBJ1-5; clone_size: .; cdr3_nt: TGTGCCAGCAGTTTTTCTCCTGGCAATCAGCCCCAGCATTTT; cdr3_aa: CASSFSPGNQPQHF
d_call: .; v_call: TRBV5-1; cdr3_length: 13; j_call: TRBJ1-1; clone_size: .; cdr3_nt: TGCGCCAGCAGCCAGGATACGAACACTGAAGCTTTCTTT; cdr3_aa: CASSQDTNTEAFF
d_call: TRBD1; v_call: TRBV29-1; cdr3_length: 13; j_call: TRBJ2-1; clone_size: .; cdr3_nt: TGCAGCGGGACAGGGGACGGCTACAATGAGCAGTTCTTC; cdr3_aa: CSGTGDGYNEQFF
d_call: .; v_call: TRBV9; cdr3_length: 14; j_call: TRBJ1-1; clone_size: few; cdr3_nt: TGTGCCAGCACGAGAGGGGTGGCGGACACTGAAGCTTTCTTT; cdr3_aa: CASTRGVADTEAFF
d_call: .; v_call: TRBV7-9; cdr3_length: 14; j_call: TRBJ1-2; clone_size: .; cdr3_nt: TGTGCCAGCAGCCCTCTTAGCTCAGGGTATGGCTACACCTTC; cdr3_aa: CASSPLSSGYGYTF
d_call: .; v_call: TRBV7-8; cdr3_length: 11; j_call: TRBJ1-2; clone_size: few; cdr3_nt: TGTGCCAGCAGCCCCCTTGATGCGAGGACCTTC; cdr3_aa: CASSPLDARTF
d_call: .; v_call: TRBV5-1; cdr3_length: 12; j_call: TRBJ2-5; clone_size: .; cdr3_nt: TGCGCCAGCAGCTTTAGCGAAGAGACCCAGTACTTC; cdr3_aa: CASSFSEETQYF
d_call: .; v_call: TRBV27; cdr3_length: 15; j_call: TRBJ2-1; clone_size: .; cdr3_nt: TGTGCCAGCAGTCCTAACCCCACCCACTACAATGAGCAGTTCTTC; cdr3_aa: CASSPNPTHYNEQFF
d_call: .; v_call: TRBV6-4; cdr3_length: 18; j_call: TRBJ2-5; clone_size: .; cdr3_nt: TGTGCCAGCAGTGACCATACCGCTAGCCTGGAGATTGGGGAGACCCAGTACTTC; cdr3_aa: CASSDHTASLEIGETQYF
d_call: .; v_call: TRBV9; cdr3_length: 15; j_call: TRBJ2-2; clone_size: .; cdr3_nt: TGTGCCAGCAGCGTAGAGGGAGGCGACACCGGGGAGCTGTTTTTT; cdr3_aa: CASSVEGGDTGELFF
d_call: TRBD2; v_call: TRBV6-1; cdr3_length: 15; j_call: TRBJ2-5; clone_size: .; cdr3_nt: TGTGCCAGCAGGGACCCTAGCGGGAGACAAGAGACCCAGTACTTC; cdr3_aa: CASRDPSGRQETQYF
d_call: TRBD2; v_call: TRBV5-4; cdr3_length: 15; j_call: TRBJ2-2; clone_size: .; cdr3_nt: TGTGCCAGCAGCTTGCGGGGGGGCAGCACCGGGGAGCTGTTTTTT; cdr3_aa: CASSLRGGSTGELFF
d_call: .; v_call: TRBV19; cdr3_length: 14; j_call: TRBJ2-4; clone_size: .; cdr3_nt: TGTGCCAGTAGTCTCCCTCCGCGGGGCAACATTCAGTACTTC; cdr3_aa: CASSLPPRGNIQYF